The 30 T cell receptor beta chains listed next were all sequenced from one sample in a study of regulatory T cells in long-lasting Graves disease. The sample's time point: persistent/refractory GD, antithyroid drugs over 5 years with positive TRAb. PBMCs provided the RNA from which the TCR library was made. iRepertoire HTBI primers and Arm-PCR of CDR3 regions built TCR beta libraries. TCRdb called the multiplex PCR reads again in MiXCR, with one record for every CDR3 protein. This table has fewer than 450,000 distinct CDR3 sequences, around 22% appearing once. The specimen comprised peripheral blood mononuclear cells (PBMCs), sampled when the disease was refractory, from a patient treated with antithyroid drugs. These receptors were collected from a female donor with Graves disease.

This chain links TRBV6-9 with TRBJ2-7, with 10 positions matching TRBD1. V dropped 3 bases and J dropped 4; count of bases not matched to a gene: 9. This CDR3 contains 16 residues. CDR1 and CDR2 (germline): MNHGY, SVAAGI. CDR3 DNA: TGTGCCAGCAGTTACGCTGGGACAGGGGACTTTTACGAGCAGTACTTC. This encodes CASSYAGTGDFYEQYF.

This clonotype was seen repeatedly, ten times or more. The V and J genes are TRBV20-1 and TRBJ2-5, with D perhaps matching TRBD1 (6 bases). Deletions cut 0 bases from V and 2 bases from J, with 13 bases between. CDR3 length: 15 amino acids. The germline gives CDR1 DFQATT, CDR2 SNEGSKA (reference sequence). The DNA of the CDR3 is TGCAGTGCTAGAGATGCCTGGACAGCTCAAGAGACCCAGTACTTC. The encoded protein is CSARDAWTAQETQYF.

This clonotype was counted ten times or more. This chain uses TRBV7-3 with TRBJ1-5, with 12 bases lining up with TRBD1. The CDR3 covers 20 residues. Germline V gene sequence: CDR1 SGHTA, CDR2 FQGTGA. V lost 1 base to trimming and J lost 0 bases; unmatched junction nucleotides: 10. The CDR3 here is CASSLKAGTGGLRSNQPQHF. DNA of the CDR3: TGTGCCAGCAGCTTAAAGGCCGGGACAGGGGGCTTACGTAGCAATCAGCCCCAGCATTTT.

This clonotype appeared many times. The chain employs TRBV28 and TRBJ1-5, with a possible D match to TRBD1 (5 bases). Germline V gives CDR1 MDHEN, CDR2 SYDVKM. V lost 3 bases to trimming and J lost 6 bases, with 21 bases between them. The CDR3 runs 17 residues. The CDR3 nucleotides read TGTGCCAGCAGTTTCCTCGGGGGACGGAAGGATGGTCAGCCCCAGCATTTT. This encodes CASSFLGGRKDGQPQHF.

Points on this clonotype: A read error may produce the germline difference seen at one junction end. J is TRBJ2-5 and V is TRBV7-2, with 8 bases that match TRBD1. The V gene's germline CDR1 is SGHTA and CDR2 FQGNSA. The CDR3 consists of 15 residues. The CDR3 coding sequence is TGTGCCAGCAGCTTAATGGGACAGGCTCAAGAGACCCAGCACTTC. Protein product: CASSLMGQAQETQHF.

This clonotype was observed a few times. The genes are TRBV19 and TRBJ2-2; possibly TRBD1 for D (7 bases). From germline, CDR1 is LNHDA and CDR2 SQIVND (reference sequence). This CDR3 contains 15 residues. V lost 5 bases and J lost 4, with 14 bases in between. CDR3 loop: CASSVEGAGTGELFF. The DNA of the CDR3 is TGTGCCAGTAGTGTGGAGGGGGCCGGCACCGGGGAGCTGTTTTTT.

This clonotype was recorded only once. V is TRBV29-1 and J is TRBJ2-3; a possible D gene is TRBD1 (6 bases). Trimming shortened V by 4 bases and J by 2 bases, and 16 bases separated the two germline ends. Germline V gene lookup returns CDR1 SQVTM and CDR2 ANQGSEA. The CDR3 covers 15 residues. CDR3 protein: CSVVLPGHLTDTQYF. CDR3 coding DNA: TGCAGCGTTGTCCTTCCGGGACACCTCACAGATACGCAGTATTTT.

This clonotype has at least ten counts. The chain has TRBV5-1 and TRBJ1-1, with 10 bases aligning to TRBD1. The trim removed 4 bases at V and 1 base at J, leaving 7 bases unmatched. Per the germline V gene, CDR1 is SGHRS and CDR2 is YFSETQ. The CDR3 is made up of 16 amino acids. CDR3 in DNA: TGCGCCAGCAGCCCGGGGGACAGGGGAACGAACACTGAAGCTTTCTTT. This gives the protein CASSPGDRGTNTEAFF.

This clonotype was seen more than once but under ten times. The V gene is TRBV6-1, the J gene TRBJ2-6; unclear D gene. Germline CDR1 is MNHNS and CDR2 is SASEGT. The CDR3 extends over 17 amino acids. Deletions cut 1 base from V and 0 bases from J, with 10 bases between. CDR3 sequence reads: CASSEGTLSSGANVLTF. CDR3 DNA: TGTGCCAGCAGTGAAGGAACTCTGAGCTCTGGGGCCAACGTCCTGACTTTC.

Only a few counts were recorded for this clonotype. The chain carries TRBV20-1 and TRBJ2-6; D not certain. V lost 1 base, J lost 1 base, and 2 bases lay in between. The CDR3 extends over 13 amino acids. Germline values: CDR1 DFQATT, CDR2 SNEGSKA (reference sequence). CDR3 DNA sequence: TGCAGTGCTAGAGTTTCTGGGGCCAACGTCCTGACTTTC. This sequence encodes CSARVSGANVLTF.

The genes are TRBV6-5 and TRBJ2-1, with no clear D. The CDR3 is 14 residues long. V was cut by 3 bases and J by 4 bases, with 10 bases left in between. The germline V gene encodes CDR1 MNHEY and CDR2 SVGAGI. The CDR3 spells CASSYLYGYNEQFF. The CDR3, as DNA: TGTGCCAGCAGTTATCTTTACGGATACAATGAGCAGTTCTTC.

The V gene is TRBV10-3, the J gene TRBJ2-7, with TRBD1 matching 11 bases. Trimming took 5 bases from V and 4 from J; bases not matched to a gene: 7. The germline CDR1 and CDR2 sequences are ENHRY and SYGVKD. The CDR3 is 15 residues long. The CDR3 protein is CAISRAGQGDYEQYF. The CDR3 nucleotides read TGTGCCATCAGTAGGGCGGGACAGGGGGATTACGAGCAGTACTTC.

This clonotype was seen a few times. DNA for the CDR3: TGCAGCGCCCGGGACAGGGAGGCCGGGGAGCTGTTTTTT. The encoded protein is CSARDREAGELFF. The V call is TRBV29-1, the J call TRBJ2-2; 9 bases map to TRBD1. Germline V gives CDR1 SQVTM, CDR2 ANQGSEA. The CDR3 covers 13 residues. V dropped 7 bases and J dropped 6; count of bases not matched to a gene: 6.

This clonotype appeared many times. In nucleotides, the CDR3 is TGTGCCAGCAGCTTGGCCGGGATCCCCTACGAGCAGTACTTC. Its protein is CASSLAGIPYEQYF. This rearrangement joins TRBV5-6 to TRBJ2-7, with D perhaps TRBD2 (5 bases). V was pared by 0 bases and J by 2 bases, with 9 bases between. Germline V CDR1 and CDR2: SGHDT, YYEEEE. This CDR3 comprises 14 residues.

The rearrangement uses TRBV7-8 and TRBJ1-1; 7 nucleotides align to TRBD1. Germline trimming cut 6 bases from V and 5 bases from J; bases unmatched to any gene: 12. The CDR3 loop spans 15 amino acids. Germline V lookup: CDR1 SGHVS, CDR2 FQNEAQ. This CDR3 is CASRDKQGLETEAFF. The DNA of the CDR3 is TGTGCCAGCAGGGATAAACAGGGGCTAGAGACTGAAGCTTTCTTT.

The chain combines TRBV5-5 with TRBJ1-5; TRBD1 aligns across 9 bases. The CDR3 sequence is 15 residues long. CDR1 and CDR2 (germline): SGHKS, YYEKEE (reference sequence). With V trimmed by 3 bases and J by 3 bases, 4 bases remained unmatched. The CDR3 DNA sequence: TGTGCCAGCAGCTGGGGACAGGGCAACAATCAGCCCCAGCATTTT. Residues: CASSWGQGNNQPQHF.

This clonotype was recorded a few times. V gene TRBV7-8 combines with J gene TRBJ2-5; 13 bases fit TRBD2. This CDR3 comprises 20 residues. V shed 5 bases and J 2 bases; nucleotides not matched to a gene: 17. Germline CDR1 SGHVS, CDR2 FQNEAQ. The CDR3 protein is CASSPERRTSGREWQETQYF. CDR3 sequence (DNA): TGTGCCAGCAGCCCAGAGCGTCGGACTAGCGGGAGAGAATGGCAAGAGACCCAGTACTTC. The variable domain in full, with the rest retrieved from reference TRBV7-8 and TRBJ2-5, is GAGVSQSPRYKVAKRGQDVALRCDPISGHVSLFWYQQALGQGPEFLTYFQNEAQLDKSGLPSDRFFAERPEGSVSTLKIQRTQQEDSAVYLCASSPERRTSGREWQETQYFGPGTRLLVL.

This clonotype was recorded at least ten times. The V gene is TRBV12-3 or TRBV12-4, the J gene TRBJ1-6; 8 bases are shared with TRBD1. This CDR3 region has 13 residues. With V trimmed by 6 bases and J by 9 bases, 4 bases remained unmatched. DNA of the CDR3: TGTGCCAGCAGACCGGACAGGGCTTCACCCCTCCACTTT. Amino acids: CASRPDRASPLHF.

The chain employs TRBV6-1 and TRBJ2-7, with TRBD2 matching over 10 bases. The V segment lost 2 bases and the J segment 0 bases; nucleotides outside the gene matches: 4. The CDR3 runs 16 residues. The germline V gene has CDR1 MNHNS and CDR2 SASEGT. This CDR3 is CASSERLAGDSYEQYF. CDR3 sequence (DNA): TGTGCCAGCAGTGAAAGGCTAGCGGGAGACTCCTACGAGCAGTACTTC.

Notes on this clonotype: At one of its ends the junction is not consistent with the germline gene, which may arise from a read error. The CDR3 bases are TGTGCCATCAGTGACGGTAAGGGTGATGTTCTTGAAGCTTCCTTT. Translated, it gives CAISDGKGDVLEASF. The chain employs TRBV10-3 and TRBJ1-1; D is uncertain. There are 15 residues in the CDR3. Germline V CDR1 and CDR2: ENHRY, SYGVKD.

V is TRBV29-1 and J is TRBJ2-7; 9 bases align to TRBD1. After removal of 1 base from V and 6 bases from J, the junction contained 4 bases not matched to a gene. Per germline, CDR1 SQVTM and CDR2 ANQGSEA. The CDR3 contains 13 residues. The CDR3 DNA reads as TGCAGCGTTGAAGTGGGACAGGGTAGCGAGCAGTACTTC. It translates to CSVEVGQGSEQYF.

A few counts support this clonotype. The chain is built from TRBV12-3 or TRBV12-4 and TRBJ1-5, with D possibly matching TRBD1 (5 bases). CDR3 size: 15 residues. V was cut by 1 base and J by 7 bases, with 14 bases left in between. As DNA, the CDR3 is TGTGCCAGCAGTTTAGGCCTTGCCAGGGCCCAGCCCCAGCATTTT. It specifies CASSLGLARAQPQHF.

This clonotype was recorded at least ten times. The rearrangement uses TRBV6-2 or TRBV6-3 and TRBJ2-7; D gene ambiguous. V was cut by 5 bases and J by 5 bases, with 16 bases left in between. This CDR3 contains 14 residues. Germline V gene sequence: CDR1 MNHEY, CDR2 SVGEGT. The CDR3 reads CASSEELVTDEQYF. The CDR3 bases are TGTGCCAGCAGTGAAGAATTAGTTACAGACGAGCAGTACTTC.

This clonotype was observed at least ten times. The chain employs TRBV2 and TRBJ1-3; the D is unclear. V gave up 7 bases and J gave up 0 bases, with 10 bases separating them. This CDR3 region has 14 residues. Germline loops: CDR1 SNHLY, CDR2 FYNNEI. CDR3 in amino acids: CASIGLSSGNTIYF. CDR3 in DNA: TGTGCCAGCATAGGGCTGAGCTCTGGAAACACCATATATTTT.

Of note for this clonotype: This may arise from a read error, as a much more abundant clone is one base away. The V call is TRBV6-1, the J call TRBJ2-5; the D gene is possibly TRBD2 (6 bases). The V end lost 4 bases, the J end lost 0 bases, and 15 bases lay between the germline ends. Per the germline V gene, CDR1 is MNHNS and CDR2 is SASEGT. The CDR3 is 16 residues long. The CDR3 DNA sequence: TGTGCCAGCAGTGGGGGGACTCTTATGCACCAAGAGACCCAGTACTTC. This encodes CASSGGTLMHQETQYF.

This clonotype was observed many times. The chain employs TRBV3-1 and TRBJ1-1, with 9 positions matching TRBD1. The germline V gene encodes CDR1 LGHDT and CDR2 YNNKEL (reference sequence). The CDR3 is 15 amino acids. J gave up 5 bases and V 2 bases, and 6 bases lay outside the gene matches. The CDR3 here is CASSQRQGVGTEAFF. In nucleotides, the CDR3 is TGTGCCAGCAGCCAACGACAGGGGGTCGGGACTGAAGCTTTCTTT.

There are many counts of this clonotype. The chain has TRBV25-1 and TRBJ1-2, with a possible D match to TRBD1 (6 bases). The CDR3 is made up of 15 amino acids. The V end lost 0 bases, the J end lost 7 bases, and 15 bases lay between the germline ends. Germline values: CDR1 MGHDK, CDR2 SYGVNS. The CDR3, as DNA: TGTGCCAGCAGTGAATATGGCAGGGGATCTGGTGGCTACACCTTC. Amino acids: CASSEYGRGSGGYTF.

The chain couples TRBV28 to TRBJ2-1; 7 nucleotides line up with TRBD1. The CDR3 has 14 amino acids. CDR1 MDHEN and CDR2 SYDVKM come from the germline V gene. After removal of 6 bases from V and 5 bases from J, the junction contained 7 bases not matched to a gene. The DNA for the CDR3 is TGTGCCAGCAGGATGACAGGGTCAAACAATGAGCAGTTCTTC. This encodes CASRMTGSNNEQFF.

The chain couples TRBV5-5 to TRBJ2-7, with no clear D. CDR1 is SGHKS, CDR2 YYEKEE, per germline (reference sequence). The CDR3 length is 14 residues. Trimming pared 0 bases from V and 5 bases from J, leaving 12 bases between. CDR3 sequence: CASSLAPPVDEQYF. Written as DNA, the CDR3 is TGTGCCAGCAGCTTGGCCCCACCGGTGGACGAGCAGTACTTC.

This clonotype is a singleton in its sample. This CDR3 reads CASSIDHGQGSQPQHF. The CDR3, as DNA: TGTGCCAGTAGTATAGATCACGGACAGGGGAGCCAGCCCCAGCATTTT. The chain carries TRBV19 and TRBJ1-5; 9 bases line up with TRBD1. Trimming cost V 0 bases and J 7 bases; bases outside gene matches: 7. The germline gives CDR1 LNHDA, CDR2 SQIVND (reference sequence). The CDR3 length is 16 residues.